A selection of T cell receptor beta chains follows, all from one sample in a study of cytomegalovirus exposure and HLA in healthy donors. TCRdb keeps only in-frame clones here, not all; method: immunoSEQ multiplex PCR. The table lists more than 200,000 clones, 90% of them singletons, with 3% to 3.5% in the top ten. Sequencing was done on a sample of PBMCs. These receptors were collected from a woman between 25 and 40 years old in good health and CMV-seronegative. Each CDR3 is given with its conserved first and last residue. The D gene is left open where the match is weak. Clone size is given for some rows only: seen once, a few or many times, or a class if the clone is expanded.

abundance,v_gene,j_gene,d_gene,len,CDR3aa,CDR3nt
many,TRBV6-4,TRBJ2-1,TRBD2,16,CASSDSGGTSGSEQFF,TGTGCCAGCAGTGACTCCGGGGGGACTAGCGGGAGTGAGCAGTTCTTC
-,TRBV5-1,TRBJ2-5,-,15,CASSFWDGGRGTQYF,TGCGCCAGCAGCTTTTGGGATGGGGGGCGAGGGACCCAGTACTTC
-,TRBV27,TRBJ2-1,-,14,CASSLRSGGNEQFF,TGTGCCAGCAGTTTAAGGTCTGGAGGCAATGAGCAGTTCTTC
-,TRBV9,TRBJ1-4,TRBD1,16,CASSESNRGLDEKLFF,TGTGCCAGCAGCGAGAGTAATAGGGGGCTCGATGAAAAACTGTTTTTT
-,TRBV4-3,TRBJ2-5,TRBD1,15,CASSQVDRAIETQYF,TGCGCCAGCAGCCAGGTGGACAGGGCCATCGAGACCCAGTACTTC
-,TRBV4-3,TRBJ2-2,TRBD2,15,CASSPTSANTGELFF,TGCGCCAGCAGCCCCACTAGCGCGAACACCGGGGAGCTGTTTTTT
-,TRBV13,TRBJ2-2,TRBD2,15,CASSPEAGVTGELFF,TGTGCCAGCAGCCCAGAGGCGGGAGTCACCGGGGAGCTGTTTTTT
-,TRBV18,TRBJ2-2,TRBD2,16,CASSPLAGEGTGELFF,TGTGCCAGCTCACCACTGGCGGGAGAGGGCACCGGGGAGCTGTTTTTT
-,TRBV28,TRBJ2-7,-,13,CASSYGSRYEQYF,TGTGCCAGCAGTTATGGGAGTCGCTACGAGCAGTACTTC
-,TRBV5-6,TRBJ2-3,-,14,CASSPYGSTDTQYF,TGTGCCAGCAGCCCCTACGGGAGCACAGATACGCAGTATTTT
-,TRBV7-2,TRBJ2-7,-,17,CASSLVAPVGPSYEQYF,TGTGCCAGCAGCTTAGTTGCTCCGGTCGGGCCCTCCTACGAGCAGTACTTC
once,TRBV9,TRBJ2-2,-,11,CASSSSGELFF,TGTGCCAGCAGCTCCTCCGGGGAGCTGTTTTTT
-,TRBV29-1,TRBJ1-1,TRBD1,13,CSPTGPENTEAFF,TGCAGCCCGACAGGGCCGGAGAACACTGAAGCTTTCTTT
-,TRBV9,TRBJ2-3,TRBD2,16,CASSVVAGGLADTQYF,TGTGCCAGCAGCGTAGTGGCGGGAGGGCTCGCGGATACGCAGTATTTT
-,TRBV27,TRBJ1-5,-,13,CASSVVGDQPQHF,TGTGCCAGCAGTGTCGTGGGGGATCAGCCCCAGCATTTT